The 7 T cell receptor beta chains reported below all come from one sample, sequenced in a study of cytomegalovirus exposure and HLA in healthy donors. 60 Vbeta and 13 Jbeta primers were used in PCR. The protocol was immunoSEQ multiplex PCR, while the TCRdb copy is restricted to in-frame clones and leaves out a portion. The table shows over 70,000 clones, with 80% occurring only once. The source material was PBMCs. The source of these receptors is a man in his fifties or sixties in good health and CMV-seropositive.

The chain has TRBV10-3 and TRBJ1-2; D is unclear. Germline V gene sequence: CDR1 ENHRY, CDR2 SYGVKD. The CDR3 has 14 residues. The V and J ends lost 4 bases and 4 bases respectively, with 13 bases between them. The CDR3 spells CAISVDFSSYGYTF. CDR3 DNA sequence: TGTGCCATCAGTGTAGACTTCTCGAGCTATGGCTACACCTTC.

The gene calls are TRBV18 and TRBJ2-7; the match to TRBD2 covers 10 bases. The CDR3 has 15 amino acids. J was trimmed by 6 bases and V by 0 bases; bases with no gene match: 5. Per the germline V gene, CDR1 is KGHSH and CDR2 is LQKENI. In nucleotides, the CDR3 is TGTGCCAGCTCACCACCTGTAGCGGGAGGTTCCGAGCAGTACTTC. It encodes CASSPPVAGGSEQYF. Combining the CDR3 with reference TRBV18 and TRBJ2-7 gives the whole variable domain NAGVMQNPRHLVRRRGQEARLRCSPMKGHSHVYWYRQLPEEGLKFMVYLQKENIIDESGMPKERFSAEFPKEGPSILRIQQVVRGDSAAYFCASSPPVAGGSEQYFGPGTRLTVT.

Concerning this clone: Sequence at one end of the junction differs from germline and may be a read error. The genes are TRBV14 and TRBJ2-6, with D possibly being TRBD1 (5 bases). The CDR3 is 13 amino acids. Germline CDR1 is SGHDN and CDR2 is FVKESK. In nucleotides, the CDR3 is TGTGCCGCTCCCAGGGCTGGGGCCAACGGCCTGACTTTC. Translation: CAAPRAGANGLTF.

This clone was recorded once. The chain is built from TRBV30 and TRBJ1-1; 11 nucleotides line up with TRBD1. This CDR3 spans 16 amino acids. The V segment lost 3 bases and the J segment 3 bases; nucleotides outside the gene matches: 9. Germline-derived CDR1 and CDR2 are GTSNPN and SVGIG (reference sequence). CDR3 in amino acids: CAWRKDRGLLHTEAFF. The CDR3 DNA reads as TGTGCCTGGAGAAAGGACAGGGGGCTTTTACACACTGAAGCTTTCTTT.

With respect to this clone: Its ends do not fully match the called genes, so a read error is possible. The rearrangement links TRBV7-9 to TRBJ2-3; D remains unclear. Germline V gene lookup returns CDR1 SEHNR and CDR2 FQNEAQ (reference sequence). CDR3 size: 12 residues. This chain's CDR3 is CSSSFRSNTQYF. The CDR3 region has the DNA TGTTCCAGCAGCTTCCGGTCGAATACGCAGTATTTT. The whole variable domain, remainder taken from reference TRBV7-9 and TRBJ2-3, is DTGVSQNPRHKITKRGQNVTFRCDPISEHNRLYWYRQTLGQGPEFLTYFQNEAQLEKSRLLSDRFSAERPKGSFSTLEIQRTEQGDSAMYLCSSSFRSNTQYFGPGTRLTVL.

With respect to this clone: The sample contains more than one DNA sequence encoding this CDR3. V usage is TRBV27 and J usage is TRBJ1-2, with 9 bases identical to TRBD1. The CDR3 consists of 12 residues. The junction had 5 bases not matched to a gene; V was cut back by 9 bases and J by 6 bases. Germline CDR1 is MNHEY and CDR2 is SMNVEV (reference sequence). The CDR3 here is CASRDRGDGYTF. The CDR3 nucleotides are TGTGCCAGTAGAGACAGGGGGGATGGCTACACCTTC.

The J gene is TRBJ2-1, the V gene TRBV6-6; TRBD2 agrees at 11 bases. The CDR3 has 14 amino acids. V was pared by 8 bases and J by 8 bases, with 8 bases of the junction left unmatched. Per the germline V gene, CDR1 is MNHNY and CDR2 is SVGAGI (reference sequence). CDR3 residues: CASQGGTSGDEQFF. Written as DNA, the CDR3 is TGTGCCAGCCAGGGAGGGACTAGCGGCGATGAGCAGTTCTTC.